These 30 T cell receptor beta chains were all obtained from the same sample, sequenced in a study of blood T cell repertoires in COVID-19. Libraries were prepared by immunoSEQ multiplex PCR; TCRdb keeps only in-frame clonotypes and omits some of them. The sample yields about 400,000 clones, roughly 90% seen once. Sequences were obtained from PBMCs or T cells enriched from blood (not recorded which). Every receptor here comes from a woman younger than 45 with acute COVID-19.

The V and J genes are TRBV7-3 and TRBJ1-1; D may be TRBD1 (5 bases). Trimming cost V 5 bases and J 5 bases, with 18 bases left between them. CDR3 length: 15 residues. Germline-derived CDR1 and CDR2 are SGHTA and FQGTGA. This chain's CDR3 is CASSLSQGRGTEAFF. DNA of the CDR3: TGTGCCAGCAGCCTTTCCCAAGGGAGGGGAACTGAAGCTTTCTTT.

The chain is built from TRBV13 and TRBJ1-5; D ambiguous. The germline V and J ends were trimmed by 3 bases and 5 bases, with 8 bases remaining between them. Germline CDR1 PRHDT, CDR2 FYEKMQ (reference sequence). The CDR3 has 13 residues. This chain's CDR3 is CASSFRRDQPQHF. In DNA form, the CDR3 reads TGTGCCAGCAGCTTTCGCCGCGATCAGCCCCAGCATTTT.

The CDR3 DNA sequence: TGTGCCAGCAGCTTACCGGGGGAAAAACTGTTTTTT. Encoded protein: CASSLPGEKLFF. The chain joins TRBV7-9 to TRBJ1-4; the D is unclear. Trimming shortened V by 2 bases and J by 8 bases, and 6 bases separated the two germline ends. Germline assignment: CDR1 SEHNR and CDR2 FQNEAQ (reference sequence). This CDR3 is 12 amino acids long.

The J gene is TRBJ1-2, the V gene TRBV6-1; TRBD1 agrees at 10 bases. The ends lost 2 bases at V and 1 base at J; junction bases unmatched: 4. The CDR3 totals 16 residues. The germline CDR1 and CDR2 sequences are MNHNS and SASEGT. CDR3 DNA: TGTGCCAGCAGTGAACTGACAGGGGGCTTTAACTATGGCTACACCTTC. It encodes CASSELTGGFNYGYTF.

The chain couples TRBV5-1 to TRBJ2-7; the match to TRBD2 covers 7 bases. The V gene's germline CDR1 is SGHRS and CDR2 YFSETQ. With 2 bases clipped from V and 3 bases from J, the junction kept 5 bases outside the gene matches. CDR3 length: 14 residues. CDR3: CASSFGTTLYEQYF. CDR3 nucleotides: TGCGCCAGCAGCTTCGGGACTACCCTCTACGAGCAGTACTTC.

The chain uses TRBV10-1 and TRBJ1-1, with TRBD1 as a possible D gene (6 bases). Trimming cost V 7 bases and J 4 bases, with 16 bases left between them. In germline, CDR1 is WNHNN, CDR2 SYGVQD (reference sequence). This CDR3 has 14 amino acids. In DNA form, the CDR3 reads TGCGCCAGCACCCAGGGGAGCGGGAGCACTGAAGCTTTCTTT. Protein: CASTQGSGSTEAFF.

The rearrangement links TRBV3-1 (or the pseudogene TRBV3-2) to TRBJ1-1, with 7 bases lining up with TRBD1. There are 16 residues in the CDR3. Germline CDR1 and CDR2: LGHDT and YNNKEL (reference sequence). J was trimmed by 1 base and V by 2 bases; bases with no gene match: 7. The CDR3 DNA reads as TGTGCCAGCAGCCAAAAAAGTCCAGGGGGGAACACTGAAGCTTTCTTT. It specifies CASSQKSPGGNTEAFF.

The rearrangement joins TRBV10-2 to TRBJ1-2, with 8 bases identical to TRBD1. Germline V CDR1 and CDR2: WSHSY, SAAADI. This CDR3 has 13 residues. V lost 6 bases, J lost 8 bases, and 8 bases stayed unmatched. CDR3 sequence: CASRETGADGYTF. For the CDR3, the DNA is TGCGCCAGCAGAGAGACAGGGGCGGACGGCTACACCTTC.

The rearrangement links TRBV7-2 to TRBJ2-5; tentatively, D is TRBD1 (5 bases). The V gene's germline CDR1 is SGHTA and CDR2 FQGNSA. The V gene lost 2 bases and the J gene lost 2 bases, with 9 bases spanning the gap. The CDR3 sequence is 14 residues long. Written as DNA, the CDR3 is TGTGCCAGCAGCTTACAGGGTTTTCAAGAGACCCAGTACTTC. It is translated as CASSLQGFQETQYF.

About this clone itself: Other DNA sequences in the sample encode the same CDR3. The chain links TRBV24-1 to TRBJ1-5; no clear D. CDR3 length equals 13 residues. Germline values: CDR1 KGHDR, CDR2 SFDVKD. V lost 5 bases and J lost 2, with 6 bases in between. CDR3 residues: CATSAGGNQPQHF. In DNA form, the CDR3 reads TGTGCCACCAGTGCCGGGGGCAATCAGCCCCAGCATTTT.

This chain connects TRBV24-1 to TRBJ1-2; D is unresolved. Germline loops: CDR1 KGHDR, CDR2 SFDVKD. V was trimmed by 4 bases and J by 6 bases, leaving 8 bases between them. This CDR3 contains 12 residues. The CDR3 bases are TGTGCCACCAGTGAAGGGAGCGATGGCTACACCTTC. Translated, it gives CATSEGSDGYTF.

The chain recombines TRBV5-5 with TRBJ1-4; 10 bases are shared with TRBD1. CDR1 and CDR2 (germline): SGHKS, YYEKEE (reference sequence). Trimming at V came to 5 bases and at J to 4 bases, leaving 8 bases not matched to a gene. The CDR3 consists of 16 residues. CDR3 nucleotide sequence: TGTGCCAGCAGTGTCCCGGGACAGGGGATTAATGAAAAACTGTTTTTT. This codes for CASSVPGQGINEKLFF.

The gene calls are TRBV12-3 or TRBV12-4 and TRBJ2-7, with no clear D. The CDR3 runs 12 residues. Trimming pared 4 bases from V and 0 bases from J, leaving 4 bases between. The CDR3 here is CASSSSSYEQYF. The CDR3 DNA reads as TGTGCCAGCAGTTCCAGCTCCTACGAGCAGTACTTC.

The CDR3 coding sequence is TGTGCCAGTAGTATAACTTCCACAGGGTTCGCTGAAGCTTTCTTT. Its translation: CASSITSTGFAEAFF. The gene calls are TRBV19 and TRBJ1-1; tentative D call: TRBD1 (6 bases). CDR3 length: 15 residues. Germline CDR1 is LNHDA and CDR2 is SQIVND (reference sequence). V shed 2 bases and J shed 6 bases, with 16 bases lying between them.

This clone was observed a single time. The V gene is TRBV7-9, the J gene TRBJ1-2, with TRBD1 matching 10 bases. V lost 3 bases to trimming and J lost 7 bases; unmatched junction nucleotides: 11. In germline, CDR1 is SEHNR, CDR2 FQNEAQ (reference sequence). The CDR3 totals 16 residues. The CDR3 protein is CASSFRDRGKVGGYTF. In nucleotides, the CDR3 is TGTGCCAGCAGCTTCCGGGACAGGGGAAAGGTTGGTGGCTACACCTTC. The full variable domain, completed using reference TRBV7-9 and TRBJ1-2, is DTGVSQNPRHKITKRGQNVTFRCDPISEHNRLYWYRQTLGQGPEFLTYFQNEAQLEKSRLLSDRFSAERPKGSFSTLEIQRTEQGDSAMYLCASSFRDRGKVGGYTFGSGTRLTVV.

This clone came up a few times. The chain employs TRBV6-5 and TRBJ1-6, with a weak D call TRBD1 (5 bases). Trimming cost V 2 bases and J 9 bases, with 14 bases left between them. Germline lookup yields CDR1 MNHEY and CDR2 SVGAGI. The CDR3 runs to 15 residues. The CDR3 DNA reads TGTGCCAGCAGTTACGGCAGGGCCATAGGTTCACCCCTCCACTTT. Translation: CASSYGRAIGSPLHF.

This clone was detected only a few times. V and J are TRBV7-9 and TRBJ1-2; D is undetermined. The CDR3 extends over 12 amino acids. Trimming pared 5 bases from V and 4 bases from J, leaving 8 bases between. Germline assignment: CDR1 SEHNR and CDR2 FQNEAQ (reference sequence). The CDR3 region is CASSPQSYGYTF. CDR3 DNA sequence: TGTGCCAGCAGCCCACAGTCCTATGGCTACACCTTC.

CDR3 loop: CASSFGLGRGNTGELFF. For the CDR3, the DNA is TGTGCCAGCAGCTTCGGCCTTGGGCGGGGAAACACCGGGGAGCTGTTTTTT. The V and J genes are TRBV7-2 and TRBJ2-2; maybe TRBD2 (6 bases). V lost 3 bases, J lost 2 bases, and 16 bases lay in between. Germline assignment: CDR1 SGHTA and CDR2 FQGNSA. The CDR3 runs 17 residues.

J is TRBJ2-7 and V is TRBV3-1 (or the pseudogene TRBV3-2); tentatively, D is TRBD1 (5 bases). The germline V gene has CDR1 LGHDT and CDR2 YNNKEL (reference sequence). The CDR3 consists of 12 residues. V was trimmed by 4 bases and J by 7 bases, leaving 11 bases between them. The DNA of the CDR3 is TGTGCCAGCAGCCTAATCGGACAAGAGCAGTACTTC. It yields the protein CASSLIGQEQYF.

The V gene is TRBV5-5, the J gene TRBJ1-5; D is perhaps TRBD1 (6 bases). This CDR3 has 15 amino acids. Trimming took off 0 bases at V and 0 bases at J, with 7 bases between the two ends. CDR1 is SGHKS and CDR2 is YYEKEE in the germline V gene (reference sequence). CDR3 nucleotides: TGTGCCAGCAGCTTGGAACAGGGTAGCAATCAGCCCCAGCATTTT. This sequence encodes CASSLEQGSNQPQHF.

This sequence joins TRBV6-2 or TRBV6-3 and TRBJ2-3; 7 bases match TRBD2. J was trimmed by 2 bases and V by 6 bases; bases with no gene match: 8. The CDR3 is made up of 15 amino acids. Germline CDR1 and CDR2: MNHEY and SVGEGT. Written as DNA, the CDR3 is TGTGCCAGCAGCAATCGACTAGCCTCCACAGATACGCAGTATTTT. Residues: CASSNRLASTDTQYF.

This clone was counted a single time. The rearrangement uses TRBV7-9 and TRBJ2-2; D is perhaps TRBD2 (7 bases). Germline-derived CDR1 and CDR2 are SEHNR and FQNEAQ (reference sequence). This CDR3 is built from 17 residues. V dropped 3 bases and J dropped 0 bases, with 14 bases sitting between them. The CDR3: CASSFTRGGANTGELFF. For the CDR3, the DNA is TGTGCCAGCAGCTTCACGAGGGGGGGCGCGAACACCGGGGAGCTGTTTTTT.

In this sample, this clone turned up once. V usage is TRBV6-6 and J usage is TRBJ2-7; D unclear. The CDR3 consists of 15 residues. V lost 4 bases and J 1 base, leaving 14 bases between the germline ends. Per the germline V gene, CDR1 is MNHNY and CDR2 is SVGAGI (reference sequence). The CDR3 DNA is TGTGCCAGCAGTTTAACCCCCGCGAGGTCCTACGAGCAGTACTTC. Its translation is CASSLTPARSYEQYF.

The V and J genes are TRBV27 and TRBJ1-2, with D possibly matching TRBD1 (5 bases). Germline CDR1 is MNHEY and CDR2 is SMNVEV (reference sequence). The V end lost 4 bases, the J end lost 5 bases, and 5 bases lay between the germline ends. There are 11 residues in the CDR3. The CDR3: CASSSGYGYTF. Written as DNA, the CDR3 is TGTGCCAGCAGTTCAGGGTATGGCTACACCTTC.

This chain connects TRBV7-9 to TRBJ1-1, with 10 bases aligning to TRBD1. This CDR3 contains 16 residues. The germline CDR1 and CDR2 sequences are SEHNR and FQNEAQ (reference sequence). J gave up 1 base and V 4 bases, and 6 bases lay outside the gene matches. The CDR3 protein is CASSSRDRGTNTEAFF. DNA for the CDR3: TGTGCCAGCAGCTCCCGGGACAGGGGAACGAACACTGAAGCTTTCTTT.

The V call is TRBV24-1, the J call TRBJ2-5, with 11 bases identical to TRBD1. The junction had 8 bases not matched to a gene; V was cut back by 1 base and J by 2 bases. Per the germline V gene, CDR1 is KGHDR and CDR2 is SFDVKD. The CDR3 extends over 18 amino acids. The CDR3 spells CATSDLPRTGGLQETQYF. DNA of the CDR3: TGTGCCACCAGTGATTTACCCCGGACAGGGGGCTTACAAGAGACCCAGTACTTC.

The chain carries TRBV6-1 and TRBJ2-6; D uncertain. Germline CDR1 reads MNHNS; CDR2 reads SASEGT. This CDR3 region has 14 residues. Trimming shortened V by 3 bases and J by 2 bases, and 5 bases separated the two germline ends. CDR3 in amino acids: CASSEQAGANVLTF. CDR3 nucleotide sequence: TGTGCCAGCAGTGAGCAGGCTGGGGCCAACGTCCTGACTTTC.

This sequence joins TRBV6-5 and TRBJ1-1; 8 bases map to TRBD1. The germline gives CDR1 MNHEY, CDR2 SVGAGI. The CDR3 runs to 15 residues. The V and J ends lost 6 bases and 4 bases, in that order; junction bases with no gene match: 10. Written as DNA, the CDR3 is TGTGCCAGCAGGGGCGGCAGGGGGCCCGGCACTGAAGCTTTCTTT. It codes for CASRGGRGPGTEAFF.

The chain employs TRBV4-1 and TRBJ1-2, with D unclear. V lost 1 base and J lost 4, with 10 bases in between. Germline values: CDR1 MGHRA, CDR2 YSYEKL. The CDR3 is 14 residues long. The CDR3 DNA sequence: TGCGCCAGCAGCCAAGGAGAACAGACCTATGGCTACACCTTC. Translating it yields CASSQGEQTYGYTF.

This clone was seen a single time. The chain uses TRBV7-9 and TRBJ2-3, with TRBD2 matching over 8 bases. The CDR3 contains 14 residues. The V and J ends lost 6 bases and 3 bases, in that order; junction bases with no gene match: 5. Germline CDR1 SEHNR, CDR2 FQNEAQ (reference sequence). The CDR3 nucleotides read TGTGCCAGCAGGAGGTTAGCGGGAACAGATACGCAGTATTTT. It codes for CASRRLAGTDTQYF.